The 23 T cell receptor beta chains presented below share a single source sample, sequenced in a study of cytomegalovirus exposure and HLA in healthy donors. PCR used 60 Vbeta primers and 13 Jbeta primers. Here immunoSEQ multiplex PCR was the method, and the copy in TCRdb shows in-frame clones only, minus some. Its table lists about 70,000 clones. The sample consisted of PBMCs. These receptors were obtained from a female donor in good health and CMV-seropositive.

The V gene is TRBV28, the J gene TRBJ2-7; the D gene is possibly TRBD2 (6 bases). CDR1 is MDHEN, CDR2 SYDVKM, per germline. CDR3 length: 12 amino acids. This chain's CDR3 is CASSPNVGEARV. CDR3 nucleotides: TGTGCCAGCAGTCCAAACGTGGGGGAGGCGAGGGTC.

This chain joins TRBV13 and TRBJ1-5; 7 nucleotides line up with TRBD1. Per germline, CDR1 PRHDT and CDR2 FYEKMQ (reference sequence). CDR3 length: 14 residues. V lost 5 bases, J lost 3 bases, and 4 bases stayed unmatched. DNA for the CDR3: TGTGCCAGCAGCGCGGGACAGCCCAATCAGCCCCAGCATTTT. Its translation: CASSAGQPNQPQHF.

The CDR3 sequence: CASRLYQETQYF. The CDR3 DNA reads as TGCGCCAGCAGACTGTACCAAGAGACCCAGTACTTC. This chain joins TRBV10-1 and TRBJ2-5; no definite D call. The V end lost 6 bases, the J end lost 0 bases, and 5 bases lay between the germline ends. The CDR3 has 12 residues. Germline CDR1 reads WNHNN; CDR2 reads SYGVQD (reference sequence).

This chain uses TRBV7-9 with TRBJ2-7; the D gene is possibly TRBD1 (5 bases). V was pared by 0 bases and J by 7 bases, with 10 bases between. The CDR3 totals 13 residues. CDR1 and CDR2 from the germline V gene are SEHNR and FQNEAQ (reference sequence). Written as DNA, the CDR3 is TGTGCCAGCAGCTTAGCAGGGGTTGGGGAGCAGTACTTC. The encoded protein is CASSLAGVGEQYF.

The chain carries TRBV7-2 and TRBJ1-3; D is perhaps TRBD1 (5 bases). CDR1 is SGHTA, CDR2 FQGNSA, per germline. V dropped 1 base and J dropped 0 bases, with 13 bases sitting between them. This CDR3 has 17 residues. The CDR3 protein is CASSLGVQGLSGNTIYF. The DNA for the CDR3 is TGTGCCAGCAGCTTAGGGGTCCAGGGCCTCTCTGGAAACACCATATATTTT.

The chain carries TRBV5-1 and TRBJ1-1, with D maybe TRBD1 (5 bases). The V gene lost 1 base and the J gene lost 2 bases, with 15 bases spanning the gap. The germline gives CDR1 SGHRS, CDR2 YFSETQ. The CDR3 length is 16 residues. CDR3: CASSLTMGPYNTEAFF. DNA of the CDR3: TGCGCCAGCAGCTTGACGATGGGGCCGTATAACACTGAAGCTTTCTTT.

This sequence joins TRBV28 and TRBJ2-1; TRBD1 aligns across 10 bases. The CDR3 spans 16 residues. CDR1 and CDR2 (germline): MDHEN, SYDVKM. The junction had 7 bases not matched to a gene; V was cut back by 5 bases and J by 3 bases. CDR3 in DNA: TGTGCCAGCAGTCCGACAGGGGGCGCGCTCTACAATGAGCAGTTCTTC. Its protein product is CASSPTGGALYNEQFF. Looking up the rest from reference TRBV28 and TRBJ2-1 gives the full variable domain: DVKVTQSSRYLVKRTGEKVFLECVQDMDHENMFWYRQDPGLGLRLIYFSYDVKMKEKGDIPEGYSVSREKKERFSLILESASTNQTSMYLCASSPTGGALYNEQFFGPGTRLTVL.

The genes are TRBV18 and TRBJ2-5; D not resolved. Trimming took off 1 base at V and 1 base at J, with 10 bases between the two ends. The CDR3 consists of 15 residues. In germline, CDR1 is KGHSH, CDR2 LQKENI. This chain's CDR3 is CASSPLGAVQETQYF. CDR3 in DNA: TGTGCCAGCTCACCACTCGGTGCTGTCCAAGAGACCCAGTACTTC.

The rearrangement links TRBV7-3 to TRBJ2-3; D not certain. V lost 2 bases to trimming and J lost 1 base, with 4 bases between them. The CDR3 sequence is 13 residues long. CDR1 and CDR2 from the germline V gene are SGHTA and FQGTGA. The CDR3 bases are TGTGCCAGCAGCTTAGGAGGCACAGATACGCAGTATTTT. Translating gives CASSLGGTDTQYF.

The chain employs TRBV4-3 and TRBJ2-1, with D uncertain. The germline V gene encodes CDR1 LGHNA and CDR2 YSLEER. The CDR3 runs to 12 residues. V gave up 0 bases and J gave up 16 bases, with 13 bases separating them. The DNA of the CDR3 is TGCGCCAGCAGCCAAGATGTTGGGCCGGTTTTCTTC. Its translation: CASSQDVGPVFF.

The rearrangement uses TRBV7-2 and TRBJ2-7; 7 bases match TRBD2. This CDR3 comprises 15 residues. Germline V CDR1 and CDR2: SGHTA, FQGNSA. Losses at the gene ends were 4 bases for V and 3 bases for J; bases not matched to a gene: 9. CDR3 DNA sequence: TGTGCCAGCAGCTCCACCTCGGGAGGTGGCTACGAGCAGTACTTC. Protein: CASSSTSGGGYEQYF.

The chain links TRBV11-2 to TRBJ2-1; 10 bases are shared with TRBD1. CDR1 SGHAT and CDR2 FQNNGV come from the germline V gene. V lost 3 bases and J lost 7; bases outside the gene matches: 9. This CDR3 contains 16 residues. CDR3 in amino acids: CASSFGRQGAENEQFF. CDR3 DNA: TGTGCCAGCAGCTTTGGGAGACAGGGGGCTGAGAATGAGCAGTTCTTC.

The CDR3 coding sequence is TGTGCCAGCTCACCACCGGGCGGGGCGGCCTCTAACTATGGCTACACCTTC. This translates into CASSPPGGAASNYGYTF. The genes are TRBV18 and TRBJ1-2, with a weak D call TRBD1 (5 bases). Germline-derived CDR1 and CDR2 are KGHSH and LQKENI. The germline V and J ends were trimmed by 0 bases and 0 bases, with 14 bases remaining between them. CDR3 length: 17 amino acids. Complete variable domain (other parts from reference TRBV18 and TRBJ1-2): NAGVMQNPRHLVRRRGQEARLRCSPMKGHSHVYWYRQLPEEGLKFMVYLQKENIIDESGMPKERFSAEFPKEGPSILRIQQVVRGDSAAYFCASSPPGGAASNYGYTFGSGTRLTVV.

J is TRBJ2-7 and V is TRBV6-5; 9 bases are a match to TRBD1. With V trimmed by 6 bases and J by 2 bases, 5 bases remained unmatched. The CDR3 is 14 residues long. Germline V gives CDR1 MNHEY, CDR2 SVGAGI. Here the CDR3 reads CASSWDRVPYEQYF. The CDR3 region has the DNA TGTGCCAGCAGCTGGGACAGGGTCCCCTACGAGCAGTACTTC.

V gene TRBV9 combines with J gene TRBJ1-3; D is unresolved. Germline lookup yields CDR1 SGDLS and CDR2 YYNGEE. The CDR3 length is 16 residues. The V end was cut by 4 bases, the J end by 1 base, with 15 bases between. The CDR3 DNA reads as TGTGCCAGCAGCTCCCCCCGATCGGGGTCTGGAAACACCATATATTTT. Its protein product is CASSSPRSGSGNTIYF.

The gene calls are TRBV5-4 and TRBJ1-4; D possibly corresponds to TRBD1 (6 bases). Trimming shortened V by 2 bases and J by 4 bases, and 12 bases separated the two germline ends. Per the germline V gene, CDR1 is SGHNT and CDR2 is YYREEE (reference sequence). The CDR3 spans 15 residues. This chain's CDR3 is CASSFGGRDNEKLFF. For the CDR3, the DNA is TGTGCCAGCAGCTTCGGGGGGCGAGATAATGAAAAACTGTTTTTT.

The V gene is TRBV4-3, the J gene TRBJ1-4; D gene uncertain. This CDR3 comprises 16 residues. CDR1 and CDR2 (germline): LGHNA, YSLEER. Trimming took 1 base from V and 5 from J, leaving 14 bases between them. The DNA for the CDR3 is TGCGCCAGCAGCCAAGGTTGGCGGGCCACGAATGAAAAACTGTTTTTT. The encoded protein is CASSQGWRATNEKLFF.

In regard to this clone: Germline is not matched at one junction end, which may reflect a read error. V and J are TRBV20-1 and TRBJ2-7; maybe TRBD2 (6 bases). Germline-derived CDR1 and CDR2 are DFQATT and SNEGSKA (reference sequence). The CDR3 covers 10 residues. CDR3 sequence: CSARELVGGF. The DNA of the CDR3 is TGCAGTGCTAGAGAACTCGTGGGGGGATTC.

The chain is built from TRBV18 and TRBJ2-7, with 9 bases that match TRBD1. V was clipped by 3 bases and J by 1 base; unmatched bases: 7. The CDR3 runs to 16 residues. The V gene's germline CDR1 is KGHSH and CDR2 LQKENI. CDR3 sequence: CASSPSAGTGSYEQYF. In DNA form, the CDR3 reads TGTGCCAGCTCACCCTCCGCCGGGACAGGGTCCTACGAGCAGTACTTC.

The chain carries TRBV29-1 and TRBJ2-7; the match to TRBD2 covers 7 bases. V lost 6 bases and J lost 7; bases outside the gene matches: 6. The V gene's germline CDR1 is SQVTM and CDR2 ANQGSEA. The CDR3 sequence is 11 residues long. This chain's CDR3 is CSVYRGGEQYF. The CDR3 nucleotides are TGCAGCGTGTACCGGGGAGGGGAGCAGTACTTC.

This chain uses TRBV4-1 with TRBJ2-3; 9 bases line up with TRBD2. The CDR3 length is 16 residues. V trimming: 0 bases; J trimming: 2 bases; junction bases outside the gene matches: 3. CDR1 is MGHRA and CDR2 is YSYEKL in the germline V gene. The DNA for the CDR3 is TGCGCCAGCAGCCAAGACCAGCGGGGGGCCACAGATACGCAGTATTTT. As protein: CASSQDQRGATDTQYF.

The chain employs TRBV6-5 and TRBJ2-7, with D possibly TRBD2 on 6 matching bases. V lost 6 bases to trimming and J lost 0 bases, with 15 bases between them. Looked up from germline, CDR1 is MNHEY and CDR2 is SVGAGI. The CDR3 sequence is 15 residues long. In nucleotides, the CDR3 is TGTGCCAGCAGCCCGGGGGACGGATCCTCCTACGAGCAGTACTTC. Translation gives CASSPGDGSSYEQYF.

V usage is TRBV7-9 and J usage is TRBJ2-7, with D possibly matching TRBD1 (5 bases). This CDR3 comprises 12 residues. The V gene lost 6 bases and the J gene lost 7 bases, with 13 bases spanning the gap. CDR1 SEHNR and CDR2 FQNEAQ come from the germline V gene (reference sequence). Here the CDR3 reads CASSTQDIEQYF. The DNA of the CDR3 is TGTGCCAGCAGTACGCAGGACATTGAGCAGTACTTC.